This T cell receptor beta chain was captured by sequencing in a study of blood T cell repertoires in COVID-19. Assay used: immunoSEQ multiplex PCR; TCRdb lists only in-frame clones, some missing. The data hold roughly 280,000 clones, with around four fifths observed a single time. The CDR3 is 18 residues long. In germline, CDR1 is MNHEY, CDR2 SMNVEV (reference sequence). V lost 2 bases, J lost 6 bases, and 12 bases stayed unmatched. The chain links TRBV27 to TRBJ2-2, with 10 bases identical to TRBD2. Sequenced material: peripheral blood. This TCR derives from a man aged 55 to 70 with acute or convalescent COVID-19. DNA for the CDR3: TGTGCCAGCAGTTTAAATTTTTTAGCGGGAGGAGGTCCCGGGGAGCTGTTTTTT. Its translation is CASSLNFLAGGGPGELFF.